This TCR beta chain comes out of a study of tumor and adjacent non-tumor tissue in lung cancer. Study-level background: Samples averaged around 4 million productive TCRbeta reads each.

This sample's RNA came from whole unsorted tissue. Three rounds of nested PCR, following a modified ARM-PCR protocol, produced the TCRbeta library. TCRdb re-called the multiplex PCR reads with MiXCR, one entry per CDR3 protein. Among roughly 120,000 distinct CDR3 sequences listed, over 75% were seen once. Study-level findings and limits: Higher tumor TCR diversity was associated with shorter survival. Compared with tumor, normal lung showed significantly lower TCR diversity. Tumor repertoires had a smaller top 100 clone share than normal lung.

This clonotype was counted a single time. The antigen is not known. At one of its ends the junction is not consistent with the germline gene, which may arise from a read error. Per the germline V gene, CDR1 is SGHKS and CDR2 is YYEKEE (reference sequence). There are 12 residues in the CDR3. V is TRBV5-5 and J is TRBJ2-7; a weak D match, TRBD2 (5 bases). The TCR comes from a man between 65 and 85 years old with non-small cell lung cancer. Specimen: lung tumor tissue. The CDR3 DNA reads TGTGCCAGGAGCTCGGATGGCGGGGAGCAGTACTTC. This encodes CARSSDGGEQYF.